This T cell receptor (beta chain) comes out of a study of response to subunit inactivated influenza vaccine. Notes on the study in general: The authors suggested that few new T cells are recruited per seasonal influenza vaccination.

MiXCR was run by TCRdb on the RT-PCR reads, yielding one entry per CDR3 protein. The sample has under 850,000 distinct CDR3 sequences, under 20% seen once. In this sample, this clonotype turned up many times. No antigen is known for it. The receptor's source is a man aged 50 to 60 who received an inactivated influenza vaccine. The specimen comprised PBMCs from blood, sampled about 5 days after vaccination.

The CDR3 region has the DNA TGCAGTGCTAGTAGTTATCGCAATCAGCCCCAGCATTTT. It encodes CSASSYRNQPQHF. This sequence joins TRBV20-1 and TRBJ1-5, with no clear D. Trimming took 3 bases from V and 2 from J, leaving 8 bases between them. The germline V gene has CDR1 DFQATT and CDR2 SNEGSKA (reference sequence). The CDR3 extends over 13 amino acids.